Presented here are 9 T cell receptor beta chains from one specimen sequenced in a study. TCRdb re-called the RT-PCR reads through MiXCR, storing one row per CDR3 protein. The table shows more than 600,000 distinct CDR3 sequences, with approximately 15% occurring only once. The sequencing sample was made of memory CD4+ T cells from blood. All receptors come from a female donor in good health, serving as a healthy control.

J is TRBJ2-3 and V is TRBV9; possibly TRBD2 for D (5 bases). This CDR3 region has 15 residues. The germline V gene encodes CDR1 SGDLS and CDR2 YYNGEE. The germline V and J ends were trimmed by 0 bases and 3 bases, with 11 bases remaining between them. DNA of the CDR3: TGTGCCAGCAGCGTAGGTATAGCGCGTACAGATACGCAGTATTTT. It yields the protein CASSVGIARTDTQYF.

The chain links TRBV7-2 to TRBJ2-7; 8 bases agree with TRBD1. Trimming cost V 5 bases and J 2 bases; bases outside gene matches: 8. The CDR3 has 15 amino acids. CDR1 and CDR2 (germline): SGHTA, FQGNSA. CDR3 DNA sequence: TGTGCCAGCAGCGCACAACCGGACAGGGCCTACGAGCAGTACTTC. Translated: CASSAQPDRAYEQYF.

The chain has TRBV6-6 and TRBJ2-3, with 7 bases that match TRBD2. CDR1 is MNHNY and CDR2 is SVGAGI in the germline V gene (reference sequence). This CDR3 has 15 amino acids. Unmatched junction bases numbered 5, after V lost 2 bases and J lost 3 bases. The CDR3 DNA sequence: TGTGCCAGCAGTTACACAACTAGCGAGACAGATACGCAGTATTTT. It is translated as CASSYTTSETDTQYF.

This clonotype was recorded at least ten times. The chain is built from TRBV7-9 and TRBJ2-5; TRBD2 matches at 7 bases. Germline V gene lookup returns CDR1 SEHNR and CDR2 FQNEAQ (reference sequence). V shed 5 bases, J shed 1 base, and the junction held 1 base outside the gene matches. The CDR3 sequence is 13 residues long. In DNA, the CDR3 is TGTGCCAGCAGCAGGACTAGCCAAGAGACCCAGTACTTC. This translates into CASSRTSQETQYF. Full variable domain (remainder filled in from reference TRBV7-9 and TRBJ2-5): DTGVSQNPRHKITKRGQNVTFRCDPISEHNRLYWYRQTLGQGPEFLTYFQNEAQLEKSRLLSDRFSAERPKGSFSTLEIQRTEQGDSAMYLCASSRTSQETQYFGPGTRLLVL.

This clonotype was picked up a small number of times. J is TRBJ2-7 and V is TRBV28, with D perhaps TRBD1 (5 bases). With 6 bases removed from V and 0 bases from J, the gap between germline ends came to 15 bases. Germline V gene data show CDR1 as MDHEN and CDR2 as SYDVKM. This CDR3 has 15 residues. CDR3 nucleotides: TGTGCCAGCAGGCTGACAGCGCCCCTCTCCTACGAGCAGTACTTC. The encoded protein is CASRLTAPLSYEQYF.

This clonotype came up many times. V usage is TRBV29-1 and J usage is TRBJ2-3; D may be TRBD1 (6 bases). CDR1 and CDR2 (germline): SQVTM, ANQGSEA. There are 13 residues in the CDR3. The ends were cut back, 5 bases at V and 4 bases at J, with 13 bases in the middle. The CDR3 spells CSVYRVEADTQYF. Here the CDR3 DNA reads TGCAGCGTTTACAGGGTCGAGGCAGATACGCAGTATTTT.

This clonotype has only one observation. The chain employs TRBV20-1 and TRBJ1-5; TRBD1 agrees at 7 bases. J was trimmed by 11 bases and V by 3 bases; bases with no gene match: 22. In germline, CDR1 is DFQATT, CDR2 SNEGSKA (reference sequence). The CDR3 has 17 amino acids. CDR3 in amino acids: CSARGVLARQGTETQHF. DNA for the CDR3: TGCAGTGCTAGGGGGGTATTGGCGAGACAGGGTACGGAGACCCAGCATTTT.

This clonotype was counted ten times or more. V usage is TRBV10-3 and J usage is TRBJ1-1; TRBD1 matches at 9 bases. Trimming cost V 4 bases and J 3 bases; bases outside gene matches: 3. Germline V gives CDR1 ENHRY, CDR2 SYGVKD. The CDR3 contains 14 residues. This CDR3 is CAISAGTGYTEAFF. The CDR3 DNA is TGTGCCATCAGTGCCGGGACAGGGTACACTGAAGCTTTCTTT.

V gene TRBV20-1 combines with J gene TRBJ2-1, with 7 bases aligning to TRBD2. Germline loops: CDR1 DFQATT, CDR2 SNEGSKA (reference sequence). The CDR3 is made up of 13 amino acids. V was pared by 6 bases and J by 5 bases, with 7 bases of the junction left unmatched. The CDR3 loop is CSAYRDYNNEQFF. Here the CDR3 DNA reads TGCAGTGCCTACCGGGACTACAACAATGAGCAGTTCTTC.